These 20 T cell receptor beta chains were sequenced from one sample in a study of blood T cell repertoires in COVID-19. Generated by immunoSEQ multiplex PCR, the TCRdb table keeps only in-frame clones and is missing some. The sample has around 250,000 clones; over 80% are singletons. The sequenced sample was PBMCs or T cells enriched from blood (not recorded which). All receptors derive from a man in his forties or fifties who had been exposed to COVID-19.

The CDR3 loop reads CASSFVTGGTETQYF. The CDR3, as DNA: TGCGCCAGCAGCTTCGTGACAGGGGGGACAGAGACCCAGTACTTC. The chain joins TRBV5-1 to TRBJ2-5; 9 nucleotides agree with TRBD1. CDR1 is SGHRS and CDR2 is YFSETQ in the germline V gene. V lost 2 bases and J lost 4; bases outside the gene matches: 6. This CDR3 spans 15 amino acids.

The CDR3 DNA is TGTGCCAGCAGCTTAGCAGCACAGGGGAAGCTGTTTTTT. Amino acids: CASSLAAQGKLFF. The J gene is TRBJ1-4, the V gene TRBV7-9; the match to TRBD1 covers 7 bases. CDR3 size: 13 residues. Per germline, CDR1 SEHNR and CDR2 FQNEAQ (reference sequence). The V segment lost 0 bases and the J segment 14 bases; nucleotides outside the gene matches: 6.

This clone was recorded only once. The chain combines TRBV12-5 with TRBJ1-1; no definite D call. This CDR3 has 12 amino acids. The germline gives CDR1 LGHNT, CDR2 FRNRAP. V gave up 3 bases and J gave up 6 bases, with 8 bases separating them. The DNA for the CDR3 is TGTGCTAGTGGTTTCGACTGGGCTGAAGCTTTCTTT. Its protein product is CASGFDWAEAFF.

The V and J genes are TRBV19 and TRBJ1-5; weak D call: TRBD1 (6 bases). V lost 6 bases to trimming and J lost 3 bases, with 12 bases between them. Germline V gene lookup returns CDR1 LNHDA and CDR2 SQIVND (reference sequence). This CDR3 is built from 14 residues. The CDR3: CASSVQGDNQPQHF. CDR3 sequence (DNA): TGTGCCAGTAGCGTACAGGGCGACAATCAGCCCCAGCATTTT.

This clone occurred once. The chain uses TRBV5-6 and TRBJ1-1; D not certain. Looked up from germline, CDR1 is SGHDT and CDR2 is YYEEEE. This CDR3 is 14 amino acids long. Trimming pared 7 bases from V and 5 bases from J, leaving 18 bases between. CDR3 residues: CASLESPAGTEAFF. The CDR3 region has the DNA TGTGCCAGCTTGGAGTCTCCCGCTGGGACTGAAGCTTTCTTT.

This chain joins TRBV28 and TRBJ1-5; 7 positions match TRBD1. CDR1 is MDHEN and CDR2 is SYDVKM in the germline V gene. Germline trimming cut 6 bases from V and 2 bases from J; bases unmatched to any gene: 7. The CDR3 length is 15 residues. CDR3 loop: CASRQPGGGNQPQHF. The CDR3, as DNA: TGTGCCAGCAGACAACCAGGGGGTGGCAATCAGCCCCAGCATTTT.

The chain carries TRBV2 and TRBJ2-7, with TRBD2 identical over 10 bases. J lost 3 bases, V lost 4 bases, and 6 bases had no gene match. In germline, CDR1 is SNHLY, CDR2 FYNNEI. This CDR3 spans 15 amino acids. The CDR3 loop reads CASSAEGTSDYEQYF. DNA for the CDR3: TGTGCCAGCAGTGCGGAAGGGACTAGCGACTACGAGCAGTACTTC.

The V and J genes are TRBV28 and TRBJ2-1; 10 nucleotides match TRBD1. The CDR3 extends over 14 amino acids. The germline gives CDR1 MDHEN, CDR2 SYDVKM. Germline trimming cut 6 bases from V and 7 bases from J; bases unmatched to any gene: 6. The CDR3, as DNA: TGTGCCAGCAGGGACAGGGGGTTCACGAATGAGCAGTTCTTC. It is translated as CASRDRGFTNEQFF.

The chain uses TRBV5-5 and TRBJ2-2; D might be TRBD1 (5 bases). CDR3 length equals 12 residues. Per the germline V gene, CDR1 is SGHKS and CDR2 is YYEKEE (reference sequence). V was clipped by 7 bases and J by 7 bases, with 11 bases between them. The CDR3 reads CASARAGGELFF. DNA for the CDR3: TGTGCCAGCGCCAGGGCTGGCGGGGAGCTGTTTTTT.

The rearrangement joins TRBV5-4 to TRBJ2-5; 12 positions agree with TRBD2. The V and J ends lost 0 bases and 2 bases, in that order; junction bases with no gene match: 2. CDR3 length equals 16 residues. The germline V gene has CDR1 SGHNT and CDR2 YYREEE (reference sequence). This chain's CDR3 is CASSLGTSGIQETQYF. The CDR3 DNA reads TGTGCCAGCAGCTTGGGGACTAGCGGGATTCAAGAGACCCAGTACTTC. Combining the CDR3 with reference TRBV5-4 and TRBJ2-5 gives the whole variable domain ETGVTQSPTHLIKTRGQQVTLRCSSQSGHNTVSWYQQALGQGPQFIFQYYREEENGRGNFPPRFSGLQFPNYSSELNVNALELDDSALYLCASSLGTSGIQETQYFGPGTRLLVL.

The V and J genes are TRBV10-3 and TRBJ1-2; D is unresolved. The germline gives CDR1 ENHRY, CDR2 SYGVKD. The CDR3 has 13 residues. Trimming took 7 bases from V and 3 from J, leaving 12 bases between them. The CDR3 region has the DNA TGTGCCATCACCGCGGAAACCTACTATGGCTACACCTTC. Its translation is CAITAETYYGYTF.

CDR3 nucleotides: TGTGCCAGCAGCACAACAGGGAGCCAGCCCCAGCATTTT. Translation gives CASSTTGSQPQHF. The rearrangement uses TRBV21-1 and TRBJ1-5; the tabulated D call, TRBD1, remains unverified against the DNA. TRBV21-1 is marked as a pseudogene. The CDR3 length is 13 residues.

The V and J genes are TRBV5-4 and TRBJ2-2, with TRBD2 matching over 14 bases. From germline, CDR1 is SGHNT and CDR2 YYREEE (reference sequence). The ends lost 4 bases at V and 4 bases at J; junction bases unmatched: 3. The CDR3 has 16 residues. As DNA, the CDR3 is TGTGCCAGCAGCGTGGGGACTAGCGGGGGCACCGGGGAGCTGTTTTTT. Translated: CASSVGTSGGTGELFF.

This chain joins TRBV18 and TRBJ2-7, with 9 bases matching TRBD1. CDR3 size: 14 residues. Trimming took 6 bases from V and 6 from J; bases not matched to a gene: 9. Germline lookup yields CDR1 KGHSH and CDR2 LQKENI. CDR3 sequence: CASSLTGGELEQYV. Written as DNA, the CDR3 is TGTGCCAGCTCGCTAACAGGGGGCGAACTCGAGCAGTACGTC.

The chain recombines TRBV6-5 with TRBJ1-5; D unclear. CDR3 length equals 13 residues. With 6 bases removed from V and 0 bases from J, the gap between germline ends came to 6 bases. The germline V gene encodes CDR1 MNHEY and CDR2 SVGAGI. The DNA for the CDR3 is TGTGCCAGCAGGCGATATAGCAATCAGCCCCAGCATTTT. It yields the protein CASRRYSNQPQHF.

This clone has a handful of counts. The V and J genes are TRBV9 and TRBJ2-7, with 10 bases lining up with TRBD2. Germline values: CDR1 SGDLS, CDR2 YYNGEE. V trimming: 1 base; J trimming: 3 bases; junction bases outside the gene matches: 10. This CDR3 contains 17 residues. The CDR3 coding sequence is TGTGCCAGCAGCGTATGGGAGCTAGCGGGAGTTCTCTACGAGCAGTACGTC. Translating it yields CASSVWELAGVLYEQYV.

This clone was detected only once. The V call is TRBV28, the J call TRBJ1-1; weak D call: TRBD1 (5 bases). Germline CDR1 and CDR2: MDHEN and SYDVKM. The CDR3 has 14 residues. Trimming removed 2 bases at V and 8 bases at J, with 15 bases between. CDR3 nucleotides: TGTGCCAGCAGTTTACCCAGACGGACACCCGAAGCTTTCTTT. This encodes CASSLPRRTPEAFF.

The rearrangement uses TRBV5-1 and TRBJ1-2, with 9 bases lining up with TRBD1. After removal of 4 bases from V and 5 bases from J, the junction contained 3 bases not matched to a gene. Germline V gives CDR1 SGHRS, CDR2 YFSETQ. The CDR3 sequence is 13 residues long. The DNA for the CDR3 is TGCGCCAGCAGCCCGGACAGGGGTTATGGCTACACCTTC. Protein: CASSPDRGYGYTF. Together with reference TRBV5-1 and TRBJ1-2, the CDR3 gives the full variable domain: KAGVTQTPRYLIKTRGQQVTLSCSPISGHRSVSWYQQTPGQGLQFLFEYFSETQRNKGNFPGRFSGRQFSNSRSEMNVSTLELGDSALYLCASSPDRGYGYTFGSGTRLTVV.

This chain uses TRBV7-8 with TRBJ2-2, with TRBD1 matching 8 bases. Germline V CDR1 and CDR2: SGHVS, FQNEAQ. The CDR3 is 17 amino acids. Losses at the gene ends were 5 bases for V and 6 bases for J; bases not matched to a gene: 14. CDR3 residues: CASSLILGQGGSGELFF. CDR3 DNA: TGTGCCAGCAGCCTCATTCTTGGACAGGGTGGGTCCGGGGAGCTGTTTTTT.

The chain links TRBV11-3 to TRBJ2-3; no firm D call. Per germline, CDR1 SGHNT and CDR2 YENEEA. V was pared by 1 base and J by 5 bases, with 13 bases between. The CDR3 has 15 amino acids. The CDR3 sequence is CASSLGAFGRDTQYF. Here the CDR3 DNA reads TGTGCCAGCAGCTTAGGAGCGTTTGGTCGAGATACGCAGTATTTT.